This T cell receptor beta chain was identified during a study of Ad26.COV2.S vaccination and SARS-CoV-2 variants. The wider study: The vaccine Ad26.COV2.S was put into the muscle once, or twice with 56 days between.

TCRdb's copy holds only in-frame clones and misses some; the assay was immunoSEQ multiplex PCR. Among around 420,000 clones listed, approximately 87% were seen once. Study-level results: Overall T cell responses may have been underestimated by the analyses of TCR breadth and depth.

Per germline, CDR1 SGHVS and CDR2 FQNEAQ. This CDR3 has 16 amino acids. V was trimmed by 1 base and J by 0 bases, leaving 13 bases between them. For this clone: Its antigen remains unknown.

Treatment reported: some 20 received Ad26.COV2.S at low or high dose, single or two shots; about 5 received placebo; per-sample allocation not given. Collection of samples fell on day 63 after the first vaccine or placebo injection. V usage is TRBV7-8 and J usage is TRBJ2-7, with TRBD1 as a possible D gene (6 bases). The sample here was peripheral blood, taken in a trial of Ad26.COV2.S vaccine versus placebo. This sequence was found in a person between 18 and 65 years old who received the Ad26.COV2.S COVID-19 vaccine or a placebo. The CDR3 nucleotides are TGTGCCAGCAGCTTAGTAGGGGGTCTCGGCTCCTACGAGCAGTACTTC. It yields the protein CASSLVGGLGSYEQYF.